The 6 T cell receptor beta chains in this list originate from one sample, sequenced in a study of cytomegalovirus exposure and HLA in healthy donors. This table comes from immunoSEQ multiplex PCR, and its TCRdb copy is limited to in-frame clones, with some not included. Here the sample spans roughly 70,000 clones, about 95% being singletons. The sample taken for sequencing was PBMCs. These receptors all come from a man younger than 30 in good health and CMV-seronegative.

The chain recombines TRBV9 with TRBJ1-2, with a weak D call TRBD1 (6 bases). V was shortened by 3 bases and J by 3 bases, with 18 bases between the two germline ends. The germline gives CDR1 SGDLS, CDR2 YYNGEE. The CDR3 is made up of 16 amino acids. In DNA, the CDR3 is TGTGCCAGCAGCGGTGAGTGGATACCAGGGGACTATGGCTACACCTTC. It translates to CASSGEWIPGDYGYTF.

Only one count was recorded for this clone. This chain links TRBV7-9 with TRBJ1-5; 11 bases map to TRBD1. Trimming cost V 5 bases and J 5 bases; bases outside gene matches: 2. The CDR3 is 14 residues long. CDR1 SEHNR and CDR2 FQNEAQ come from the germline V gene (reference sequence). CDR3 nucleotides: TGTGCCAGCAGCCCGGGACAGGGGGATCAGCCCCAGCATTTT. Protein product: CASSPGQGDQPQHF.

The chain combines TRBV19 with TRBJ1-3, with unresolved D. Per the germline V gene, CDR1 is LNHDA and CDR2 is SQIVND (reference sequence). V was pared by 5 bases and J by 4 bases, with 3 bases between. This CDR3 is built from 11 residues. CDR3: CASSSGNTIYF. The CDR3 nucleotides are TGTGCCAGTAGTTCGGGAAACACCATATATTTT.

CDR3 DNA sequence: TGTGCCAGTAGTCCGCGGACAGGGAATGAGCAGTTCTTC. Its protein is CASSPRTGNEQFF. The chain is built from TRBV19 and TRBJ2-1; TRBD1 aligns across 8 bases. Germline trimming cut 5 bases from V and 7 bases from J; bases unmatched to any gene: 4. Looked up from germline, CDR1 is LNHDA and CDR2 is SQIVND (reference sequence). The CDR3 loop spans 13 amino acids.

CDR3 bases: TGTGCCAGTAGGGAGCAAGCAGGGGCACGGGGCTACACCTTC. This sequence encodes CASREQAGARGYTF. This chain links TRBV28 with TRBJ1-2; D might be TRBD1 (6 bases). There are 14 residues in the CDR3. Deletions cut 9 bases from V and 8 bases from J, with 22 bases between. Germline CDR1 reads MDHEN; CDR2 reads SYDVKM.

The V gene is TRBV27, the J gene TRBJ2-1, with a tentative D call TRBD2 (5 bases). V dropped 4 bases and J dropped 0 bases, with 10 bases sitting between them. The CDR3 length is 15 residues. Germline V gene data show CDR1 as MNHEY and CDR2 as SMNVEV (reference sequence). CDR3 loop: CASSSGSSSYNEQFF. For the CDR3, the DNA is TGTGCCAGCAGTTCGGGATCGAGCTCCTACAATGAGCAGTTCTTC.